Sequencing of this TCR beta chain was carried out in a study of T cell responses to AZD1222 COVID-19 vaccine. Measured with immunoSEQ multiplex PCR; TCRdb has only the in-frame clones, and not every one. Its clone listing holds over 140,000 clones. This CDR3 has 18 residues. Trimming took 7 bases from V and 2 from J, leaving 25 bases between them. CDR1 is MDHEN and CDR2 is SYDVKM in the germline V gene. The receptor's source is an adult in good health. The chain couples TRBV28 to TRBJ2-3; D might be TRBD1 or TRBD2, each matching 7 bases. The sequencing input was peripheral blood. DNA for the CDR3: TGTGCCAGCACCCCTCAGGGGGGGCCATTGGCCCTCACAGATACGCAGTATTTT. Translation gives CASTPQGGPLALTDTQYF.